This T cell receptor beta chain was retrieved from a study of T cell responses to AZD1222 COVID-19 vaccine. Sequencing used immunoSEQ multiplex PCR; TCRdb keeps in-frame clones, though not all of them. The sample has 200,000 or so clones, roughly 92% seen once; the top ten hold over 9.5%. The sample holds one count of this clone. Its antigen is unknown. This CDR3 is 15 amino acids long. Germline V gives CDR1 LGHNA, CDR2 YNFKEQ. V lost 4 bases and J lost 2; bases outside the gene matches: 4. Points from the study as a whole: The reported proportion of spike-specific TCRs targeting unmutated variant regions was nearly half. Breadth and depth of Spike-specific TCRs rose after two AZD1222 doses. White British people made up most donors, females outnumbered males, and clonal diversity was possibly underestimated. Just a handful of AZD1222 recipients tested seropositive at baseline.

The sample in question was peripheral blood, obtained on day 0 of AZD1222 vaccination. J is TRBJ2-2 and V is TRBV4-2, with 7 bases matching TRBD1. The clonotype was recovered from an adult in good health. Here the CDR3 reads CASSPRTGNTGELFF. CDR3 sequence (DNA): TGTGCCAGCAGCCCCCGGACAGGTAACACCGGGGAGCTGTTTTTT.